This T cell receptor beta chain appears in the sequencing data of a study of metastatic and nonmetastatic thyroid tumors. On the study more broadly: Repertoire comparison spanned blood and tumor or nodule tissue of malignant and benign thyroid patients. General observations from the study: Benign nodules reportedly had significantly lower TCR beta diversity than malignant thyroid tumors in blood and tumor.

TCRdb re-clonotyped the PCR reads via MiXCR. Of some 36,000 clones detected, 17% appear once; the ten largest clones hold 5% to 7.5%. Each patient went into thyroid surgery without having received any treatment. As for this clone: The antigen remains unidentified.

V lost 2 bases to trimming and J lost 3 bases, with 11 bases between them. The length of the CDR3 is 14 residues. Germline V CDR1 and CDR2: ENHRY, SYGVKD. The chain uses TRBV10-3 and TRBJ2-7, with unresolved D. This receptor was obtained from a male donor with papillary thyroid cancer or a benign thyroid nodule (not recorded which). Some clones in this sample may be carry-over from other donors' samples. The source material was blood. The CDR3 nucleotides read TGTGCCATCAGTGAGAGGGTAGCCAGCTACGAGCAGTACTTC. This gives the protein CAISERVASYEQYF.